The 32 T cell receptor beta chains in this list originate from one sample, sequenced in a study of identical twins. TCRdb reprocessed the 5' RACE reads with MiXCR, giving one entry per CDR3 protein. The profile shows some 240,000 distinct CDR3 sequences, more than 9% of them singletons. Material: memory T cells sorted from blood. All receptors come from a man aged 50-60 years in good health.

The table lists this clonotype with many counts. This chain connects TRBV10-3 to TRBJ1-5; weak D call: TRBD1 (6 bases). Germline V gene sequence: CDR1 ENHRY, CDR2 SYGVKD. CDR3 length: 13 amino acids. Trimming removed 6 bases at V and 4 bases at J, with 10 bases between. The CDR3, as DNA: TGTGCCATCAGAAATGACAGGAATCAGCCCCAGCATTTT. Residues: CAIRNDRNQPQHF.

For the CDR3, the DNA is TGTGCCACCAGCAGAGATCGCGTCGGGCAAGAGACCCAGTACTTC. This encodes CATSRDRVGQETQYF. The gene calls are TRBV15 and TRBJ2-5; no clear D. The CDR3 length is 15 residues. V gave up 0 bases and J gave up 2 bases, with 10 bases separating them. Germline CDR1 reads LNHNV; CDR2 reads YYDKDF (reference sequence).

This clonotype has at least ten counts. V is TRBV20-1 and J is TRBJ2-5, with 9 bases that match TRBD2. Trimming at V came to 6 bases and at J to 4 bases, leaving 18 bases not matched to a gene. In germline, CDR1 is DFQATT, CDR2 SNEGSKA (reference sequence). The CDR3 totals 17 residues. The DNA of the CDR3 is TGCAGTGCCAATGGTGGCATGGCGGGGGGGCCGGGAGAGACCCAGTACTTC. Its protein is CSANGGMAGGPGETQYF.

This clonotype was counted at least ten times. The chain has TRBV4-3 and TRBJ2-3, with 9 positions matching TRBD2. Trimming cost V 0 bases and J 4 bases; bases outside gene matches: 8. This CDR3 region has 17 residues. CDR1 and CDR2 (germline): LGHNA, YSLEER. CDR3 nucleotides: TGCGCCAGCAGCCAAGATTATCCTGGACTAGCGCCAGATACGCAGTATTTT. It specifies CASSQDYPGLAPDTQYF.

CDR3 amino acids: CASSLGRSGVSANEQFF. In nucleotides, the CDR3 is TGTGCCAGCAGCTTAGGGAGGAGCGGGGTTAGCGCCAATGAGCAGTTCTTC. V and J are TRBV7-2 and TRBJ2-1, with 7 bases matching TRBD2. The J segment lost 6 bases and the V segment lost 1 base, leaving 12 bases of the junction unmatched. The germline gives CDR1 SGHTA, CDR2 FQGNSA. The CDR3 loop spans 17 amino acids. Full variable domain (rest looked up from reference TRBV7-2 and TRBJ2-1): GAGVSQSPSNKVTEKGKDVELRCDPISGHTALYWYRQSLGQGLEFLIYFQGNSAPDKSGLPSDRFSAERTGGSVSTLTIQRTQQEDSAVYLCASSLGRSGVSANEQFFGPGTRLTVL.

This clonotype was recorded a few times. The chain couples TRBV28 to TRBJ2-2; D gene unclear. V was cut by 3 bases and J by 6 bases, with 8 bases left in between. This CDR3 is built from 13 residues. CDR1 and CDR2 (germline): MDHEN, SYDVKM. As DNA, the CDR3 is TGTGCCAGCAGTTTTGTGGTACCCGGGGAGCTGTTTTTT. Its protein product is CASSFVVPGELFF.

This clonotype was recorded at least ten times. This chain uses TRBV4-2 with TRBJ2-2; D may be TRBD1 (6 bases). This CDR3 has 18 amino acids. Germline loops: CDR1 LGHNA, CDR2 YNFKEQ. Trimming left V 4 bases short and J 1 base short, with 19 bases between. The CDR3 spells CASSRGLRRSGNTGELFF. The CDR3 nucleotides are TGTGCCAGCAGCCGGGGGCTTCGCCGGAGCGGGAACACCGGGGAGCTGTTTTTT.

The rearrangement joins TRBV5-6 to TRBJ2-2, with D possibly called TRBD1 or TRBD2 (5 bases each). Germline CDR1 reads SGHDT; CDR2 reads YYEEEE. The CDR3 length is 14 residues. Trimming took off 1 base at V and 4 bases at J, with 8 bases between the two ends. The CDR3 coding sequence is TGTGCCAGCAGCTTGAACGGGGCCACCGGGGAGCTGTTTTTT. Protein product: CASSLNGATGELFF.

This clonotype came up a few times. The CDR3 DNA reads TGTGCCAGCAGTTACTCGGCTCTAGCGGGGGGGCCAGAGACCCAGTACTTC. It yields the protein CASSYSALAGGPETQYF. V and J are TRBV6-5 and TRBJ2-5; 12 bases match TRBD2. This CDR3 has 17 amino acids. Germline V gene data show CDR1 as MNHEY and CDR2 as SVGAGI. Germline trimming cut 0 bases from V and 4 bases from J; bases unmatched to any gene: 6.

This clonotype was detected once. The V gene is TRBV5-6, the J gene TRBJ2-7; possibly TRBD2 for D (6 bases). V was shortened by 3 bases and J by 2 bases, with 12 bases between the two germline ends. The CDR3 contains 14 residues. CDR1 is SGHDT and CDR2 is YYEEEE in the germline V gene. The CDR3 bases are TGTGCCAGCAGCTCGGGACTGACGACCTACGAGCAGTACTTC. It is translated as CASSSGLTTYEQYF.

V and J are TRBV27 and TRBJ1-2, with D unclear. Germline V gene data show CDR1 as MNHEY and CDR2 as SMNVEV (reference sequence). Trimming shortened V by 6 bases and J by 5 bases, and 16 bases separated the two germline ends. CDR3 size: 14 residues. The DNA of the CDR3 is TGTGCCAGCAGAGCAACCGGGAGATCATATGGCTACACCTTC. It encodes CASRATGRSYGYTF.

At least ten counts were recorded for this clonotype. The chain employs TRBV4-2 and TRBJ1-5; 7 bases line up with TRBD1. Germline V gives CDR1 LGHNA, CDR2 YNFKEQ. V dropped 0 bases and J dropped 5; count of bases not matched to a gene: 4. The CDR3 is made up of 15 amino acids. DNA for the CDR3: TGTGCCAGCAGCCAAGATTACAGGGGCTATCAGCCCCAGCATTTT. Its translation: CASSQDYRGYQPQHF.

This clonotype was observed at least ten times. V is TRBV20-1 and J is TRBJ2-1; tentative D call: TRBD2 (5 bases). CDR1 is DFQATT and CDR2 is SNEGSKA in the germline V gene (reference sequence). The CDR3 spans 14 residues. Trimming shortened V by 6 bases and J by 2 bases, and 14 bases separated the two germline ends. CDR3 nucleotides: TGCAGTGCCCACCCTACCGGGGCCTACAATGAGCAGTTCTTC. Translating it yields CSAHPTGAYNEQFF.

This clonotype was detected many times. The chain is built from TRBV6-2 or TRBV6-3 and TRBJ1-1; the D gene is possibly TRBD1 (5 bases). CDR3 length equals 14 residues. V was shortened by 5 bases and J by 7 bases, with 17 bases between the two germline ends. Looked up from germline, CDR1 is MNHEY and CDR2 is SVGEGT. The CDR3 here is CASSPTWGFGEAFF. Here the CDR3 DNA reads TGTGCCAGCAGTCCAACGTGGGGGTTCGGTGAAGCTTTCTTT.

The rearrangement joins TRBV4-2 to TRBJ1-2, with D maybe TRBD1 (5 bases). Trimming removed 0 bases at V and 4 bases at J, with 18 bases between. Per germline, CDR1 LGHNA and CDR2 YNFKEQ. CDR3 length equals 17 residues. This CDR3 reads CASSQDPVPGRLYGYTF. The CDR3 bases are TGTGCCAGCAGCCAAGATCCGGTGCCAGGGCGACTCTATGGCTACACCTTC.

This clonotype was detected only a few times. The rearrangement uses TRBV29-1 and TRBJ2-1, with 8 nucleotides matching TRBD2. The J segment lost 7 bases and the V segment lost 2 bases, leaving 10 bases of the junction unmatched. The CDR3 is made up of 15 amino acids. Per germline, CDR1 SQVTM and CDR2 ANQGSEA. In DNA, the CDR3 is TGCAGCGTTGAACACCGGGAGGGCCGTTTAAATGAGCAGTTCTTC. It specifies CSVEHREGRLNEQFF.

The chain joins TRBV20-1 to TRBJ1-6, with D perhaps matching TRBD1 (6 bases). Trimming shortened V by 5 bases and J by 6 bases, and 11 bases separated the two germline ends. The CDR3 covers 13 residues. Germline values: CDR1 DFQATT, CDR2 SNEGSKA (reference sequence). CDR3 sequence reads: CSAYRDFNSPLHF. CDR3 DNA: TGCAGTGCTTACAGGGATTTTAATTCACCCCTCCACTTT.

This clonotype was seen a handful of times. In nucleotides, the CDR3 is TGTGCCATCAGGGGGAGCGGGGGAGACGGGGAGCTGTTTTTT. This translates into CAIRGSGGDGELFF. This chain joins TRBV10-3 and TRBJ2-2, with 8 bases lining up with TRBD2. Trimming at V came to 6 bases and at J to 7 bases, leaving 7 bases not matched to a gene. The CDR3 sequence is 14 residues long. CDR1 ENHRY and CDR2 SYGVKD come from the germline V gene.

Many counts were recorded for this clonotype. The J gene is TRBJ2-3, the V gene TRBV24-1; the D is unclear. V was clipped by 4 bases and J by 5 bases, with 3 bases between them. Germline assignment: CDR1 KGHDR and CDR2 SFDVKD. The CDR3 sequence is 11 residues long. CDR3 DNA: TGTGCCACCAGTGACAGAGATACGCAGTATTTT. Translation: CATSDRDTQYF.

The chain links TRBV20-1 to TRBJ2-1; 7 bases are shared with TRBD1. The V gene end was trimmed by 5 bases and the J gene end by 4 bases; junction bases not matched to a gene: 5. The CDR3 contains 13 residues. CDR1 is DFQATT and CDR2 is SNEGSKA in the germline V gene (reference sequence). The CDR3 here is CSAPWTGYNEQFF. CDR3 in DNA: TGCAGTGCTCCCTGGACAGGATACAATGAGCAGTTCTTC.

This clonotype has ten or more counts. The chain combines TRBV9 with TRBJ2-6, with TRBD1 matching 8 bases. With V trimmed by 0 bases and J by 0 bases, 2 bases remained unmatched. CDR3 length: 17 amino acids. Per germline, CDR1 SGDLS and CDR2 YYNGEE. The CDR3 bases are TGTGCCAGCAGCGTAGCTACAGGGGGCTCTGGGGCCAACGTCCTGACTTTC. Its protein product is CASSVATGGSGANVLTF.

The chain links TRBV7-6 to TRBJ2-7; a possible D gene is TRBD2 (6 bases). Germline V lookup: CDR1 SGHVS, CDR2 FNYEAQ. The CDR3 consists of 13 residues. The V gene lost 8 bases and the J gene lost 2 bases, with 13 bases spanning the gap. The CDR3 region is CASSSGEAYEQYF. The CDR3 DNA reads as TGTGCCAGCTCGTCGGGGGAGGCCTACGAGCAGTACTTC.

This clonotype showed up many times. V usage is TRBV6-6 and J usage is TRBJ1-5, with D possibly TRBD1 on 6 matching bases. The CDR3 has 14 residues. Trimming stripped 6 bases from V and 7 bases from J, with 16 bases between. Germline loops: CDR1 MNHNY, CDR2 SVGAGI (reference sequence). The DNA of the CDR3 is TGTGCCAGCAGCCGAGGACAGCCGGCCCAGCCCCAGCATTTT. The encoded protein is CASSRGQPAQPQHF.

The table lists this clonotype with a few counts. This chain connects TRBV7-9 to TRBJ1-5; tentatively, D is TRBD1 (6 bases). The CDR3 has 16 amino acids. Germline values: CDR1 SEHNR, CDR2 FQNEAQ (reference sequence). The V end lost 3 bases, the J end lost 2 bases, and 14 bases lay between the germline ends. CDR3 residues: CASSLAGGQGNQPQHF. CDR3 coding DNA: TGTGCCAGCAGCTTGGCCGGGGGGCAGGGCAATCAGCCCCAGCATTTT.

The genes are TRBV28 and TRBJ1-1; TRBD1 agrees at 8 bases. The CDR3 is 13 amino acids. Germline values: CDR1 MDHEN, CDR2 SYDVKM. Unmatched junction bases numbered 2, after V lost 7 bases and J lost 1 base. The CDR3 loop is CASTGQGNTEAFF. In DNA form, the CDR3 reads TGTGCCAGCACCGGACAGGGGAACACTGAAGCTTTCTTT.

This clonotype was counted only a few times. The chain combines TRBV10-3 with TRBJ2-1, with D perhaps matching TRBD1 or TRBD2 (5 bases each). Germline CDR1 ENHRY, CDR2 SYGVKD. CDR3 length: 13 residues. The V end was cut by 0 bases, the J end by 9 bases, with 9 bases between. The CDR3 spells CAISESRDLEQFF. DNA for the CDR3: TGTGCCATCAGTGAGTCCAGGGACCTTGAGCAGTTCTTC.

The rearrangement links TRBV27 to TRBJ2-1; 12 nucleotides align to TRBD2. This CDR3 comprises 15 residues. The germline CDR1 and CDR2 sequences are MNHEY and SMNVEV (reference sequence). Unmatched junction bases numbered 2, after V lost 2 bases and J lost 6 bases. The chain's CDR3 is CASSLLTSGSNEQFF. CDR3 DNA: TGTGCCAGCAGTTTACTGACTAGCGGGAGCAATGAGCAGTTCTTC.

This clonotype was counted ten times or more. The gene calls are TRBV9 and TRBJ2-5; 7 bases align to TRBD2. Germline V lookup: CDR1 SGDLS, CDR2 YYNGEE. The V segment lost 4 bases and the J segment 4 bases; nucleotides outside the gene matches: 7. The CDR3 runs 14 residues. The CDR3 coding sequence is TGTGCCAGCAGCCCCCCTGGGGGGGTAGAGACCCAGTACTTC. It encodes CASSPPGGVETQYF. Supplemented by reference TRBV9 and TRBJ2-5, the full variable domain reads DSGVTQTPKHLITATGQRVTLRCSPRSGDLSVYWYQQSLDQGLQFLIQYYNGEERAKGNILERFSAQQFPDLHSELNLSSLELGDSALYFCASSPPGGVETQYFGPGTRLLVL.

This rearrangement joins TRBV20-1 to TRBJ2-5; no firm D call. V gave up 6 bases and J gave up 5 bases, with 19 bases separating them. Germline V gene lookup returns CDR1 DFQATT and CDR2 SNEGSKA (reference sequence). This CDR3 contains 14 residues. Here the CDR3 DNA reads TGCAGTGCCACCACTCAGACGCGGTCCGAGACCCAGTACTTC. It encodes CSATTQTRSETQYF.

At least ten counts were recorded for this clonotype. The chain is built from TRBV5-1 and TRBJ1-3; D gene unclear. Per germline, CDR1 SGHRS and CDR2 YFSETQ. CDR3 length: 14 residues. The V end lost 0 bases, the J end lost 3 bases, and 7 bases lay between the germline ends. CDR3 in DNA: TGCGCCAGCAGCTTGGGGGCCGATGGAAACACCATATATTTT. It translates to CASSLGADGNTIYF.

V usage is TRBV5-5 and J usage is TRBJ1-6, with D possibly being TRBD1 (6 bases). The CDR3 spans 16 residues. Germline loops: CDR1 SGHKS, CDR2 YYEKEE (reference sequence). V was trimmed by 4 bases and J by 0 bases, leaving 11 bases between them. Written as DNA, the CDR3 is TGTGCCAGCAGCCTCCGACAGGACTCCTATAATTCACCCCTCCACTTT. It codes for CASSLRQDSYNSPLHF.

The chain carries TRBV5-1 and TRBJ2-7; 8 bases line up with TRBD1. The CDR3 runs to 16 residues. V shed 1 base and J 3 bases; nucleotides not matched to a gene: 9. Germline CDR1 is SGHRS and CDR2 is YFSETQ. The CDR3 region is CASSLFPGQGVYEQYF. The DNA of the CDR3 is TGCGCCAGCAGCTTGTTTCCTGGACAGGGAGTCTACGAGCAGTACTTC.